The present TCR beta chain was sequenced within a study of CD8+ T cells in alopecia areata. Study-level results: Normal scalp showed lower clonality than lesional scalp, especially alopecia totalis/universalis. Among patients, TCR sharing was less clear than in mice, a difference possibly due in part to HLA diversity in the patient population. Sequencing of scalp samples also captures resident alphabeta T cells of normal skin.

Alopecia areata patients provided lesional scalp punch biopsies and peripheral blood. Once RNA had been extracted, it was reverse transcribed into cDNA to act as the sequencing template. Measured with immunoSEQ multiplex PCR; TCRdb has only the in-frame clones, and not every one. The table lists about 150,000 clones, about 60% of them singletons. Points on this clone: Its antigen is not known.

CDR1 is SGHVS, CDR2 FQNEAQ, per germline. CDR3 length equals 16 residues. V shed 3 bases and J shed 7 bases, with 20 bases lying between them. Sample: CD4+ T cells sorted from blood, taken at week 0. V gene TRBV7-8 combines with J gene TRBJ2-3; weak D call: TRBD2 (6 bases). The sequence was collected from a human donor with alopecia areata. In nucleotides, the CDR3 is TGTGCCAGCAGCTTGGGTGGTATACTAGCTCAGAATACGCAGTATTTT. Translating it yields CASSLGGILAQNTQYF. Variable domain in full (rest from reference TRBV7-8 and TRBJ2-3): GAGVSQSPRYKVAKRGQDVALRCDPISGHVSLFWYQQALGQGPEFLTYFQNEAQLDKSGLPSDRFFAERPEGSVSTLKIQRTQQEDSAVYLCASSLGGILAQNTQYFGPGTRLTVL.